Listed below are T cell receptor beta chains from one sample, sequenced in a study of blood T cells in healthy people across ages. TCRdb passed the 5' RACE reads through MiXCR, listing each CDR3 protein once. The table shows hundreds of thousands of distinct CDR3 sequences, with around 48% occurring only once. The specimen was blood. The receptors come from a woman aged 55-70 years in good health. Both conserved end residues are part of each CDR3. D genes are given only for firm matches. Only part of the rows carry a size: once, few, many, or a class if the clone is expanded.

d_gene: .
abundance: many
v_gene: TRBV25-1
j_gene: TRBJ2-7
CDR3aa: CASSEQGGLYEQYF
CDR3nt: TGTGCCAGCAGTGAACAGGGGGGGTTGTACGAGCAGTACTTC

d_gene: .
abundance: few
v_gene: TRBV21-1
j_gene: TRBJ2-2
CDR3aa: CASSREGDTGELFF
CDR3nt: TGTGCCAGCAGCCGAGAGGGGGACACCGGGGAGCTGTTTTTT

d_gene: .
abundance: few
v_gene: TRBV7-3
j_gene: TRBJ1-1
CDR3aa: CASGLRQFTEAFF
CDR3nt: TGTGCCAGCGGTCTGCGACAATTCACTGAAGCTTTCTTT

d_gene: TRBD1
abundance: few
v_gene: TRBV3-1
j_gene: TRBJ1-2
CDR3aa: CASSRPGQGSSGYTF
CDR3nt: TGTGCCAGCAGCCGACCGGGACAGGGAAGCTCTGGCTACACCTTC

d_gene: .
abundance: .
v_gene: TRBV30
j_gene: TRBJ1-1
CDR3aa: CAWVDRVFMNTEAFF
CDR3nt: TGTGCCTGGGTAGACAGAGTGTTTATGAACACTGAAGCTTTCTTT

d_gene: TRBD2
abundance: few
v_gene: TRBV2
j_gene: TRBJ2-7
CDR3aa: CASTVVVAGAWEQYF
CDR3nt: TGTGCCAGCACGGTGGTTGTGGCGGGAGCTTGGGAACAGTACTTC

d_gene: TRBD2
abundance: .
v_gene: TRBV5-1
j_gene: TRBJ2-1
CDR3aa: CASSTSGATYNEQFF
CDR3nt: TGCGCCAGCAGCACCAGCGGGGCGACTTACAATGAGCAGTTCTTC

d_gene: .
abundance: .
v_gene: TRBV4-3
j_gene: TRBJ2-1
CDR3aa: CASSQVASDYNEQFF
CDR3nt: TGCGCCAGCAGCCAAGTCGCTAGCGATTACAATGAGCAGTTCTTC

d_gene: .
abundance: .
v_gene: TRBV5-1
j_gene: TRBJ2-1
CDR3aa: CASSLARAYNEQFF
CDR3nt: TGCGCCAGCAGCTTGGCCAGGGCCTACAATGAGCAGTTCTTC

d_gene: .
abundance: .
v_gene: TRBV20-1
j_gene: TRBJ2-5
CDR3aa: CSANLQGMTQYF
CDR3nt: TGCAGTGCAAATTTACAGGGTATGACCCAGTACTTC

d_gene: .
abundance: .
v_gene: TRBV5-1
j_gene: TRBJ1-5
CDR3aa: CASSLEPSRGNQPQHF
CDR3nt: TGCGCCAGCAGCTTGGAGCCGTCCCGGGGCAATCAGCCCCAGCATTTT

d_gene: .
abundance: few
v_gene: TRBV4-2
j_gene: TRBJ1-1
CDR3aa: CASSQERVLNTEAFF
CDR3nt: TGTGCCAGCAGCCAAGAGAGGGTCCTCAACACTGAAGCTTTCTTT

d_gene: .
abundance: .
v_gene: TRBV7-9
j_gene: TRBJ2-3
CDR3aa: CASSLARGQVDTQYF
CDR3nt: TGTGCCAGCAGCTTGGCCCGGGGGCAAGTGGATACGCAGTATTTT

d_gene: .
abundance: .
v_gene: TRBV11-2
j_gene: TRBJ2-2
CDR3aa: CASSLRGSSRPGELFF
CDR3nt: TGTGCCAGCAGCTTACGGGGGTCCAGTCGTCCTGGGGAGCTGTTTTTT

d_gene: .
abundance: few
v_gene: TRBV6-2/TRBV6-3
j_gene: TRBJ2-1
CDR3aa: CASTLRGYNEQFF
CDR3nt: TGTGCCAGCACCCTACGAGGGTACAATGAGCAGTTCTTC

d_gene: .
abundance: .
v_gene: TRBV15
j_gene: TRBJ2-1
CDR3aa: CATSRDLGGYNEQFF
CDR3nt: TGTGCCACCAGCAGAGATCTTGGGGGTTACAATGAGCAGTTCTTC

d_gene: TRBD2
abundance: .
v_gene: TRBV24-1
j_gene: TRBJ2-1
CDR3aa: CAISDSGTSGSDEQFF
CDR3nt: TGTGCCATCAGTGATTCCGGGACTAGCGGGAGCGATGAGCAGTTCTTC

d_gene: .
abundance: .
v_gene: TRBV4-2
j_gene: TRBJ2-5
CDR3aa: CASSLEYGREAQYF
CDR3nt: TGTGCCAGCAGCCTTGAATACGGGAGAGAGGCCCAGTACTTC

d_gene: .
abundance: .
v_gene: TRBV2
j_gene: TRBJ2-5
CDR3aa: CASSEGQGGYPEGTQYF
CDR3nt: TGTGCCAGCAGTGAAGGTCAGGGAGGTTATCCAGAGGGGACCCAGTACTTC

d_gene: .
abundance: .
v_gene: TRBV11-3
j_gene: TRBJ2-1
CDR3aa: CASSLTSFAYNEQFF
CDR3nt: TGTGCCAGCAGCTTAACTAGTTTCGCCTACAATGAGCAGTTCTTC

d_gene: TRBD2
abundance: .
v_gene: TRBV20-1
j_gene: TRBJ2-1
CDR3aa: CSAPLAGTYSEQFF
CDR3nt: TGCAGTGCTCCACTAGCGGGAACATACAGTGAGCAGTTCTTC

d_gene: .
abundance: many
v_gene: TRBV3-1
j_gene: TRBJ2-1
CDR3aa: CASSQERRVYNEQFF
CDR3nt: TGTGCCAGCAGCCAAGAAAGGCGGGTTTACAATGAGCAGTTCTTC

d_gene: .
abundance: .
v_gene: TRBV3-1
j_gene: TRBJ2-1
CDR3aa: CASSQVWRAEQFF
CDR3nt: TGTGCCAGCAGCCAAGTTTGGCGGGCAGAGCAGTTCTTC

d_gene: TRBD1
abundance: .
v_gene: TRBV5-5
j_gene: TRBJ1-5
CDR3aa: CASSVEPGQGGRQPQHF
CDR3nt: TGTGCCAGCAGCGTTGAGCCGGGACAGGGGGGAAGACAGCCCCAGCATTTT

d_gene: .
abundance: .
v_gene: TRBV11-1
j_gene: TRBJ1-6
CDR3aa: CASSLDYDSPLHF
CDR3nt: TGTGCCAGCAGCTTAGATTACGACTCACCCCTCCACTTT

d_gene: TRBD1
abundance: .
v_gene: TRBV5-1
j_gene: TRBJ2-1
CDR3aa: CASLRDREGDEQFF
CDR3nt: TGCGCCAGCCTCCGGGACAGGGAGGGTGATGAGCAGTTCTTC

d_gene: .
abundance: .
v_gene: TRBV27
j_gene: TRBJ2-1
CDR3aa: CASSSPGKSYNEQFF
CDR3nt: TGTGCCAGCAGTTCCCCCGGGAAATCCTACAATGAGCAGTTCTTC

d_gene: .
abundance: .
v_gene: TRBV12-3/TRBV12-4
j_gene: TRBJ2-3
CDR3aa: CATGTSMDTQYF
CDR3nt: TGTGCCACCGGAACTAGTATGGATACGCAGTATTTT

d_gene: TRBD2
abundance: .
v_gene: TRBV7-2
j_gene: TRBJ2-3
CDR3aa: CASSLAEIAGGAQYF
CDR3nt: TGTGCCAGCAGCTTAGCGGAAATAGCGGGAGGCGCGCAGTATTTT

d_gene: TRBD1
abundance: few
v_gene: TRBV27
j_gene: TRBJ1-2
CDR3aa: CASSLRDSRYGYTF
CDR3nt: TGTGCCAGCAGTTTAAGGGACAGCCGCTATGGCTACACCTTC

d_gene: TRBD2
abundance: .
v_gene: TRBV7-2
j_gene: TRBJ2-5
CDR3aa: CASSLGRLGLSQETQYF
CDR3nt: TGTGCCAGCAGCTTAGGCCGTTTGGGACTATCACAAGAGACCCAGTACTTC

d_gene: .
abundance: .
v_gene: TRBV6-1
j_gene: TRBJ1-1
CDR3aa: CASSTHPQGRHDTEAFF
CDR3nt: TGTGCCAGCAGTACCCACCCACAGGGACGGCACGACACTGAAGCTTTCTTT

d_gene: TRBD1
abundance: .
v_gene: TRBV9
j_gene: TRBJ2-1
CDR3aa: CASSVPGTGESEQFF
CDR3nt: TGTGCCAGCAGCGTACCCGGGACAGGGGAGTCTGAGCAGTTCTTC

d_gene: .
abundance: few
v_gene: TRBV29-1
j_gene: TRBJ1-2
CDR3aa: CSTRPIGRGGGYTF
CDR3nt: TGCAGCACTCGTCCGATAGGGCGTGGGGGCGGCTACACCTTC

d_gene: TRBD1
abundance: .
v_gene: TRBV29-1
j_gene: TRBJ2-3
CDR3aa: CSIQGAVGTDTQYF
CDR3nt: TGCAGCATACAGGGGGCTGTTGGCACAGATACGCAGTATTTT

d_gene: TRBD2
abundance: few
v_gene: TRBV10-3
j_gene: TRBJ2-7
CDR3aa: CAISEGTSGRPYEQYF
CDR3nt: TGTGCCATCAGTGAGGGGACTAGCGGCCGCCCTTACGAGCAGTACTTC

d_gene: TRBD1
abundance: many
v_gene: TRBV20-1
j_gene: TRBJ2-5
CDR3aa: CSAVTGGATQYF
CDR3nt: TGCAGTGCTGTAACAGGGGGCGCGACCCAGTACTTC

d_gene: .
abundance: few
v_gene: TRBV5-6
j_gene: TRBJ2-1
CDR3aa: CASSLVLGGSYNEQFF
CDR3nt: TGTGCCAGCAGCTTGGTCTTGGGGGGCTCCTACAATGAGCAGTTCTTC

d_gene: .
abundance: .
v_gene: TRBV25-1
j_gene: TRBJ2-1
CDR3aa: CASSDPTRGQGTNNEQFF
CDR3nt: TGTGCCAGCAGTGATCCCACGAGGGGCCAGGGTACGAACAATGAGCAGTTCTTC

d_gene: .
abundance: .
v_gene: TRBV4-2
j_gene: TRBJ2-7
CDR3aa: CASSQEPRDDYEQYF
CDR3nt: TGTGCCAGCAGCCAAGAGCCGCGGGACGACTACGAGCAGTACTTC

d_gene: .
abundance: .
v_gene: TRBV10-3
j_gene: TRBJ2-1
CDR3aa: CAISESKGLRDNEQFF
CDR3nt: TGTGCCATCAGTGAGTCGAAGGGCCTTCGCGACAATGAGCAGTTCTTC

d_gene: TRBD2
abundance: .
v_gene: TRBV29-1
j_gene: TRBJ2-2
CDR3aa: CSVGGGVASGELFF
CDR3nt: TGCAGCGTTGGCGGGGGGGTTGCATCCGGGGAGCTGTTTTTT

d_gene: TRBD2
abundance: .
v_gene: TRBV10-3
j_gene: TRBJ2-1
CDR3aa: CAIRGERESVNEQFF
CDR3nt: TGTGCCATCAGGGGGGAGCGGGAGAGCGTCAATGAGCAGTTCTTC

d_gene: TRBD2
abundance: few
v_gene: TRBV12-3/TRBV12-4
j_gene: TRBJ2-4
CDR3aa: CASSLITGGRNIQYF
CDR3nt: TGTGCCAGCAGTTTAATAACGGGGGGGAGGAACATTCAGTACTTC

d_gene: .
abundance: .
v_gene: TRBV5-1
j_gene: TRBJ1-6
CDR3aa: CASSLDPGAGNSPLHF
CDR3nt: TGCGCCAGCAGCTTGGATCCGGGGGCGGGAAATTCACCCCTCCACTTT

d_gene: TRBD1
abundance: .
v_gene: TRBV6-2/TRBV6-3
j_gene: TRBJ1-1
CDR3aa: CASRYPPTGGRRTEAFF
CDR3nt: TGTGCCAGCAGATATCCTCCCACAGGGGGCAGACGCACTGAAGCTTTCTTT

d_gene: .
abundance: .
v_gene: TRBV18
j_gene: TRBJ2-1
CDR3aa: CASSGSMSYNEQFF
CDR3nt: TGTGCCAGCTCAGGCTCAATGTCCTACAATGAGCAGTTCTTC

d_gene: TRBD2
abundance: .
v_gene: TRBV4-3
j_gene: TRBJ2-1
CDR3aa: CASSQGLAGAYSYSEQFF
CDR3nt: TGCGCCAGCAGCCAGGGACTAGCGGGGGCTTACTCCTACAGTGAGCAGTTCTTC

d_gene: .
abundance: .
v_gene: TRBV20-1
j_gene: TRBJ2-7
CDR3aa: CGARPGSMDEQYF
CDR3nt: TGCGGTGCTAGACCCGGGAGTATGGACGAGCAGTACTTC

d_gene: .
abundance: .
v_gene: TRBV4-2
j_gene: TRBJ2-7
CDR3aa: CASSQGARGQYF
CDR3nt: TGTGCCAGCAGCCAAGGAGCCCGGGGCCAGTACTTC

d_gene: TRBD2
abundance: .
v_gene: TRBV14
j_gene: TRBJ2-1
CDR3aa: CASSHRGGRAYNEQFF
CDR3nt: TGTGCCAGCAGCCACCGAGGTGGGAGGGCCTACAATGAGCAGTTCTTC

d_gene: .
abundance: .
v_gene: TRBV5-1
j_gene: TRBJ2-7
CDR3aa: CASSSTRGQNEQYF
CDR3nt: TGCGCCAGCAGCAGCACCAGGGGACAAAACGAGCAGTACTTC

d_gene: TRBD1
abundance: few
v_gene: TRBV7-9
j_gene: TRBJ2-7
CDR3aa: CASSRTGQGKSYEQYF
CDR3nt: TGTGCCAGCAGCCGCACGGGACAGGGGAAGTCCTACGAGCAGTACTTC

d_gene: TRBD2
abundance: .
v_gene: TRBV7-2
j_gene: TRBJ2-5
CDR3aa: CASSLASGGGGQETQYF
CDR3nt: TGTGCCAGCAGCTTAGCTTCGGGAGGGGGTGGCCAAGAGACCCAGTACTTC

d_gene: TRBD2
abundance: many
v_gene: TRBV6-5
j_gene: TRBJ2-7
CDR3aa: CASSYNPGTSDEQYF
CDR3nt: TGTGCCAGCAGTTACAATCCCGGGACTAGCGACGAGCAGTACTTC

d_gene: .
abundance: .
v_gene: TRBV2
j_gene: TRBJ1-2
CDR3aa: CASSELGTLYGYTF
CDR3nt: TGTGCCAGCAGTGAGTTGGGAACTTTATATGGCTACACCTTC